The 24 T cell receptor beta chains listed next were all sequenced from one sample in a study of blood T cell repertoires in COVID-19 (dated by TCRdb to about 2020). Preparation of the library involved the immunoSEQ multiplex PCR assay. TCRdb's version of the immuneACCESS table is confined to in-frame rearrangements and falls short of the full clone set. An unresolved V gene accounts for under half of the shortfall where checked; the remainder is of unknown origin. The sample table records more than 85,000 clones; roughly 87% of these occur just once. Of the sample, under 2.5% falls within the top ten clones. Source material: peripheral blood. These receptors were taken from a man aged 45 to 65 with active COVID-19.

The chain employs TRBV19 and TRBJ1-1; D not certain. This CDR3 contains 13 residues. Germline assignment: CDR1 LNHDA and CDR2 SQIVND (reference sequence). The ends were cut back, 1 base at V and 3 bases at J, with 6 bases in the middle. CDR3 coding DNA: TGTGCCAGTAGTATAGGCCGGGACACTGAAGCTTTCTTT. Its protein product is CASSIGRDTEAFF.

This sequence joins TRBV3-1 (or the pseudogene TRBV3-2) and TRBJ1-1; no clear D. CDR1 and CDR2 from the germline V gene are LGHDT and YNNKEL (reference sequence). The V gene lost 3 bases and the J gene lost 8 bases, with 16 bases spanning the gap. This CDR3 has 14 amino acids. As DNA, the CDR3 is TGTGCCAGCAGCCACCTCTGGCCTGCAGGAGAAGCTTTCTTT. It is translated as CASSHLWPAGEAFF.

This sequence joins TRBV21-1 and TRBJ1-6; TRBD1, the table's D call, lacks a check against the DNA. TRBV21-1 counts as a pseudogene. The length of the CDR3 is 19 residues. CDR3 nucleotides: TGTGCCAGCACAAAGTACCCCGGACAGGGTTTTACGAAAGGTTCACCCCTCCACTTT. It encodes CASTKYPGQGFTKGSPLHF.

CDR3 DNA: TGTGCCAGCAGCTCGGGAGCGGGAGTCACAGATACGCAGTATTTT. Protein: CASSSGAGVTDTQYF. This rearrangement joins TRBV11-2 to TRBJ2-3; 8 bases fit TRBD2. Germline V gives CDR1 SGHAT, CDR2 FQNNGV. The CDR3 consists of 15 residues. V trimming: 4 bases; J trimming: 2 bases; junction bases outside the gene matches: 5.

The chain uses TRBV28 and TRBJ1-1, with TRBD1 as a possible D gene (6 bases). The V gene's germline CDR1 is MDHEN and CDR2 SYDVKM. V dropped 7 bases and J dropped 2 bases, with 23 bases sitting between them. The length of the CDR3 is 17 residues. CDR3 nucleotides: TGTGCCAGCAACCCCGGGGGGGCCGTCGGGCCTAACACTGAAGCTTTCTTT. This codes for CASNPGGAVGPNTEAFF.

The chain is built from TRBV7-2 and TRBJ2-3, with D uncertain. There are 14 residues in the CDR3. Trimming removed 2 bases from V and 4 bases from J, with 10 bases in between. Germline V gene data show CDR1 as SGHTA and CDR2 as FQGNSA. This chain's CDR3 is CASSLRLVADTQYF. CDR3 DNA: TGTGCCAGCAGCTTAAGATTAGTAGCAGATACGCAGTATTTT. The variable domain in full, completed from reference TRBV7-2 and TRBJ2-3, reads GAGVSQSPSNKVTEKGKDVELRCDPISGHTALYWYRQSLGQGLEFLIYFQGNSAPDKSGLPSDRFSAERTGGSVSTLTIQRTQQEDSAVYLCASSLRLVADTQYFGPGTRLTVL.

J is TRBJ1-3 and V is TRBV19; D unclear. Germline V gives CDR1 LNHDA, CDR2 SQIVND (reference sequence). The CDR3 extends over 15 amino acids. The V and J ends lost 4 bases and 2 bases respectively, with 12 bases between them. The CDR3 protein is CASSTPGGPGNTIYF. The CDR3 DNA sequence: TGTGCCAGTAGTACTCCAGGAGGGCCTGGAAACACCATATATTTT.

The V gene is TRBV4-2, the J gene TRBJ2-1; the match to TRBD2 covers 11 bases. J gave up 5 bases and V 0 bases, and 0 bases lay outside the gene matches. The CDR3 has 15 amino acids. The V gene's germline CDR1 is LGHNA and CDR2 YNFKEQ. The CDR3 reads CASSQELAGDNEQFF. The CDR3 DNA sequence: TGTGCCAGCAGCCAAGAACTAGCGGGGGACAATGAGCAGTTCTTC.

The gene calls are TRBV5-1 and TRBJ2-3; possible D gene TRBD2, 7 bases. V shed 6 bases and J shed 2 bases, with 16 bases lying between them. This CDR3 contains 15 residues. Germline V gene lookup returns CDR1 SGHRS and CDR2 YFSETQ. Here the CDR3 reads CASKRAGDNTDTQYF. As DNA, the CDR3 is TGCGCCAGCAAGAGGGCGGGGGACAACACAGATACGCAGTATTTT.

V is TRBV2 and J is TRBJ2-5; 9 nucleotides agree with TRBD2. From germline, CDR1 is SNHLY and CDR2 FYNNEI. The CDR3 is made up of 15 amino acids. Trimming took 6 bases from V and 4 from J; bases not matched to a gene: 9. This chain's CDR3 is CASSAWVAGVETQYF. The CDR3, as DNA: TGTGCCAGCAGCGCGTGGGTAGCGGGGGTAGAGACCCAGTACTTC.

This chain connects TRBV2 to TRBJ1-5; weak D call: TRBD1 (5 bases). CDR1 is SNHLY and CDR2 is FYNNEI in the germline V gene. The CDR3 spans 14 residues. V was cut by 6 bases and J by 3 bases, with 12 bases left in between. The CDR3 here is CASRAGPFNQPQHF. CDR3 coding DNA: TGTGCCAGCAGGGCAGGGCCCTTCAATCAGCCCCAGCATTTT.

The CDR3: CASSFGGLRDTEAFF. In DNA form, the CDR3 reads TGTGCCAGCAGTTTCGGAGGGCTCAGGGACACTGAAGCTTTCTTT. V usage is TRBV27 and J usage is TRBJ1-1; D might be TRBD1 (5 bases). V lost 3 bases, J lost 3 bases, and 14 bases lay in between. CDR3 length: 15 amino acids. Germline V lookup: CDR1 MNHEY, CDR2 SMNVEV (reference sequence).

This chain connects TRBV30 to TRBJ1-6; a weak D match, TRBD1 (6 bases). The V gene's germline CDR1 is GTSNPN and CDR2 SVGIG (reference sequence). Trimming pared 8 bases from V and 7 bases from J, leaving 12 bases between. This CDR3 region has 12 residues. CDR3 protein: CALKGGNSPLHF. The CDR3 DNA reads TGTGCCCTCAAGGGGGGGAATTCACCCCTCCACTTT.

The chain is built from TRBV6-1 and TRBJ1-1; D not resolved. The CDR3 spans 14 residues. Germline CDR1 MNHNS, CDR2 SASEGT. V lost 1 base and J 8 bases, leaving 14 bases between the germline ends. CDR3 residues: CASSEEGRDIEAFF. The CDR3 nucleotides are TGTGCCAGCAGTGAAGAAGGGAGAGACATAGAAGCTTTCTTT.

The chain links TRBV7-9 to TRBJ2-7; possibly TRBD1 for D (6 bases). The CDR3 has 17 amino acids. Germline assignment: CDR1 SEHNR and CDR2 FQNEAQ (reference sequence). Deletions cut 2 bases from V and 1 base from J, with 18 bases between. The CDR3 is CASSLYLDRLISYEQYF. CDR3 in DNA: TGTGCCAGCAGCTTATATCTCGACAGGTTGATTTCCTACGAGCAGTACTTC.

The chain joins TRBV12-3 or TRBV12-4 to TRBJ2-1, with D hard to call. The V end was cut by 6 bases, the J end by 15 bases, with 18 bases between. This CDR3 contains 12 residues. CDR3 protein: CASRTPPGRLFF. As DNA, the CDR3 is TGTGCCAGCAGAACACCACCGGGTAGACTGTTCTTC.

The chain carries TRBV19 and TRBJ1-2, with D unresolved. Trimming cost V 0 bases and J 8 bases, with 10 bases left between them. Germline loops: CDR1 LNHDA, CDR2 SQIVND (reference sequence). The CDR3 runs to 13 residues. The CDR3 spells CASSIDLGGGYTF. DNA for the CDR3: TGTGCCAGTAGTATAGACTTGGGAGGCGGCTACACCTTC.

This clone was recorded a few times. The CDR3 here is CASSYGAEAFF. The CDR3 nucleotides are TGTGCCAGCAGTTATGGGGCCGAAGCTTTCTTT. The chain combines TRBV6-5 with TRBJ1-1; a weak D match, TRBD1 (5 bases). The CDR3 is made up of 11 amino acids. The ends were cut back, 3 bases at V and 8 bases at J, with 7 bases in the middle. CDR1 MNHEY and CDR2 SVGAGI come from the germline V gene.

The chain joins TRBV6-4 to TRBJ1-3; D not resolved. Trimming pared 11 bases from V and 4 bases from J, leaving 18 bases between. Per the germline V gene, CDR1 is MRHNA and CDR2 is SNTAGT. CDR3 length equals 14 residues. The CDR3 protein is CAGGHQSPGNTIYF. The CDR3 DNA follows: TGTGCCGGCGGGCACCAATCCCCGGGAAACACCATATATTTT.

The chain has TRBV19 and TRBJ1-1, with a tentative D call TRBD1 (6 bases). The V end was cut by 4 bases, the J end by 11 bases, with 20 bases between. Germline CDR1 and CDR2: LNHDA and SQIVND (reference sequence). The CDR3 loop spans 14 amino acids. This CDR3 reads CASSSTGSREGAFF. The CDR3 DNA sequence: TGTGCCAGTAGTAGTACAGGGTCGCGTGAAGGGGCTTTCTTT.

The chain links TRBV5-8 to TRBJ1-2; D is possibly TRBD1 (6 bases). CDR3 length equals 18 residues. The germline V gene has CDR1 SGHTS and CDR2 YDEGEE. Trimming shortened V by 3 bases and J by 0 bases, and 21 bases separated the two germline ends. CDR3 DNA sequence: TGTGCCAGCAGCTGGCCCAGGGGCAGACTTCCAGCTAACTATGGCTACACCTTC. Its protein is CASSWPRGRLPANYGYTF.

The count of this clone is one. The V and J genes are TRBV7-2 and TRBJ1-4, with D hard to call. Germline values: CDR1 SGHTA, CDR2 FQGNSA. Trimming cost V 0 bases and J 6 bases, with 8 bases left between them. The CDR3 is 14 amino acids. The DNA for the CDR3 is TGTGCCAGCAGCTTAGCTGGGCAGTATGAAAAACTGTTTTTT. Translated, it gives CASSLAGQYEKLFF.

The gene calls are TRBV21-1 and TRBJ1-1; the D call of TRBD1 is as the table states it, not checked on the DNA. TRBV21-1 is labeled a pseudogene. The CDR3 runs 17 residues. CDR3 DNA sequence: TGTGCCAGCAGCAAACCAGACCGGGACAGGGGGAACACTGAAGCTTTCTTT. As protein: CASSKPDRDRGNTEAFF.

The chain has TRBV5-3 and TRBJ1-5, with TRBD1 matching over 8 bases. TRBV5-3 is recorded as an ORF, its role being uncertain. The V and J ends lost 9 bases and 3 bases, in that order; junction bases with no gene match: 8. There are 14 residues in the CDR3. The DNA of the CDR3 is TGTGCCAAAAGGACAGGGTCGTACAATCAGCCCCAGCATTTT. Translation: CAKRTGSYNQPQHF.